The 8 T cell receptor beta chains below come from one sample, sequenced in a study of cytomegalovirus exposure and HLA in healthy donors. Researchers ran the PCR with 60 Vbeta and 13 Jbeta primers. Here immunoSEQ multiplex PCR was the method, and the copy in TCRdb shows in-frame clones only, minus some. The data show 100,000 or so clones, with 76% seen just once and 7% to 10% held by the top ten. Sequencing was done on a sample of PBMCs. These TCRs come from a man in his forties or fifties in good health and CMV-seropositive.

The chain combines TRBV14 with TRBJ2-1, with D possibly matching TRBD2 (6 bases). CDR3 length: 12 amino acids. Trimming left V 2 bases short and J 7 bases short, with 6 bases between. CDR1 is SGHDN and CDR2 is FVKESK in the germline V gene. CDR3 region: CASSQSGNEQFF. Written as DNA, the CDR3 is TGTGCCAGCAGCCAAAGCGGGAATGAGCAGTTCTTC.

The chain employs TRBV5-5 and TRBJ1-2, with TRBD1 matching over 8 bases. Germline V CDR1 and CDR2: SGHKS, YYEKEE (reference sequence). Trimming at V came to 4 bases and at J to 2 bases, leaving 7 bases not matched to a gene. There are 15 residues in the CDR3. CDR3 region: CASSVGQALNYGYTF. In DNA, the CDR3 is TGTGCCAGCAGCGTGGGACAGGCCCTGAACTATGGCTACACCTTC.

For this clone: Other DNA sequences in this sample translate to the same CDR3. The chain is built from TRBV7-2 and TRBJ2-1; D is uncertain. This CDR3 region has 16 residues. The V gene's germline CDR1 is SGHTA and CDR2 FQGNSA. Between the trimmed V and J ends, which lost 1 base and 1 base, there was a span of 11 bases. The CDR3 DNA is TGTGCCAGCAGCTTAGAGTGGCAGAATTCCTACAATGAGCAGTTCTTC. Translating gives CASSLEWQNSYNEQFF.

This chain connects TRBV2 to TRBJ1-1; 7 positions agree with TRBD1. V gave up 2 bases and J gave up 6 bases; unmatched junction bases: 9. The CDR3 totals 15 residues. The germline V gene has CDR1 SNHLY and CDR2 FYNNEI. This chain's CDR3 is CASSELPGGFPEAFF. CDR3 nucleotides: TGTGCCAGCAGTGAATTGCCAGGGGGATTTCCTGAAGCTTTCTTT. Filled out from reference TRBV2 and TRBJ1-1, the complete variable domain reads EPEVTQTPSHQVTQMGQEVILRCVPISNHLYFYWYRQILGQKVEFLVSFYNNEISEKSEIFDDQFSVERPDGSNFTLKIRSTKLEDSAMYFCASSELPGGFPEAFFGQGTRLTVV.

The chain employs TRBV7-6 and TRBJ1-4; TRBD1 might be the D (6 bases). Looked up from germline, CDR1 is SGHVS and CDR2 is FNYEAQ. The CDR3 is 15 amino acids. V shed 4 bases and J shed 4 bases, with 13 bases lying between them. In DNA form, the CDR3 reads TGTGCCAGCAGCTCAGGGAGAGGGGGTAATGAAAAACTGTTTTTT. Translation: CASSSGRGGNEKLFF.

V gene TRBV30 combines with J gene TRBJ1-1; no firm D call. Trimming took 0 bases from V and 5 from J, leaving 13 bases between them. The CDR3 runs 14 residues. CDR1 GTSNPN and CDR2 SVGIG come from the germline V gene (reference sequence). Here the CDR3 DNA reads TGTGCCTGGAGTGTACAAAGAGCGCGGACTGAAGCTTTCTTT. Translation: CAWSVQRARTEAFF.

This chain connects TRBV18 to TRBJ1-2; 8 bases map to TRBD1. V dropped 5 bases and J dropped 4; count of bases not matched to a gene: 6. Germline values: CDR1 KGHSH, CDR2 LQKENI. The CDR3 contains 14 residues. For the CDR3, the DNA is TGTGCCAGCTCAACTGACAGGGGCGGCTATGGCTACACCTTC. Amino acids: CASSTDRGGYGYTF.

This clone came up once. The chain uses TRBV4-3 and TRBJ2-1; 9 positions match TRBD1. Trimming at V came to 2 bases and at J to 9 bases, leaving 8 bases not matched to a gene. CDR3 length: 15 residues. Germline V gives CDR1 LGHNA, CDR2 YSLEER. The CDR3 loop reads CASSQTTDRGSEQFF. The CDR3, as DNA: TGCGCCAGCAGCCAAACCACGGACAGGGGTAGTGAGCAGTTCTTC.